Here is one TCR beta chain with its context. CDR1 and CDR2 (germline): MNHEY, SVGAGI. This CDR3 has 13 amino acids. With 6 bases removed from V and 5 bases from J, the gap between germline ends came to 11 bases. Sequencing was performed with immunoSEQ multiplex PCR; in TCRdb, only in-frame clones are kept and a portion is missing. Here the sample spans roughly 67,000 clones, about three quarters being singletons. This sample is drawn from a study of T cell responses to AZD1222 COVID-19 vaccine. V gene TRBV6-5 combines with J gene TRBJ2-1; D is uncertain. The sequence was collected from an adult in good health. Sequenced material: peripheral blood, taken on day 0 of AZD1222 vaccination. The CDR3 here is CASSLTNNNEQFF. For the CDR3, the DNA is TGTGCCAGCAGCTTGACAAATAACAATGAGCAGTTCTTC.